What follows describes a single T cell receptor beta chain. These data originate in a study of human T cells and chemical hapten exposure. TCRdb re-analysed the RACE reads in MiXCR, keeping a single row per CDR3 protein. The sample includes nearly 80,000 distinct CDR3 sequences, about a tenth seen only once; the top ten take about 1.3%. The CDR3 spans 16 residues. V dropped 2 bases and J dropped 6; count of bases not matched to a gene: 10. Germline V gene sequence: CDR1 SQVTM, CDR2 ANQGSEA. Described time point: patch test 1, 2 weeks after DPC sensitization. Treatment defined: therapeutic diphenylcyclopropenone sensitization with weekly scalp DPC.

This sequence originates from a woman aged 45-60 years with alopecia areata. Some clones in this sample may be carry-over from other donors' samples. The starting material was whole blood, obtained in connection with sensitization to the hapten diphenylcyclopropenone (DPC). V usage is TRBV29-1 and J usage is TRBJ2-1; TRBD2 matches 10 bases. CDR3 residues: CSVESGLAGVPNEQFF. CDR3 DNA sequence: TGCAGCGTTGAAAGCGGGCTAGCGGGAGTACCCAATGAGCAGTTCTTC.